The 31 T cell receptor beta chains below were found in one sample sequenced in a study of blood T cell repertoires in COVID-19. Profiling relied on immunoSEQ multiplex PCR, and the TCRdb table lists in-frame clones only, not all of them. The data contain 90,000 or so clones, roughly 88% of them singletons. The sample consisted of peripheral blood. These receptors were collected from a man of 80 years or more with acute or convalescent COVID-19.

The rearrangement joins TRBV7-3 to TRBJ1-1; a weak D match, TRBD1 (6 bases). V was trimmed by 0 bases and J by 5 bases, leaving 10 bases between them. Germline CDR1 is SGHTA and CDR2 is FQGTGA. The CDR3 contains 14 residues. The CDR3 DNA reads as TGTGCCAGCAGCTTAACAGGGGGAGTAACTGAAGCTTTCTTT. Encoded protein: CASSLTGGVTEAFF.

This chain uses TRBV27 with TRBJ1-3; TRBD1 is a possible D gene (5 bases). Trimming shortened V by 6 bases and J by 3 bases, and 15 bases separated the two germline ends. Germline CDR1 reads MNHEY; CDR2 reads SMNVEV (reference sequence). CDR3 size: 15 residues. The CDR3 protein is CASRTLGGIGNTIYF. DNA for the CDR3: TGTGCCAGCAGAACCCTGGGGGGAATTGGAAACACCATATATTTT.

The gene calls are TRBV4-3 and TRBJ1-1, with TRBD1 as a possible D gene (5 bases). Trimming removed 0 bases from V and 2 bases from J, with 13 bases in between. The length of the CDR3 is 16 residues. Germline-derived CDR1 and CDR2 are LGHNA and YSLEER. The CDR3 nucleotides are TGCGCCAGCAGCCAAGATCCGGGGGGGGATAACACTGAAGCTTTCTTT. It encodes CASSQDPGGDNTEAFF.

This clone was seen once. V is TRBV9 and J is TRBJ1-1, with a possible D match to TRBD1 (5 bases). V gave up 2 bases and J gave up 1 base, with 9 bases separating them. Germline CDR1 is SGDLS and CDR2 is YYNGEE. CDR3 size: 14 residues. The CDR3 is CASSVGGENTEAFF. DNA of the CDR3: TGTGCCAGCAGCGTGGGGGGTGAGAACACTGAAGCTTTCTTT.

This chain uses TRBV10-3 with TRBJ1-1, with 7 bases that match TRBD1. The length of the CDR3 is 15 residues. Germline lookup yields CDR1 ENHRY and CDR2 SYGVKD. The V gene end was trimmed by 10 bases and the J gene end by 2 bases; junction bases not matched to a gene: 13. This CDR3 is CATRRDGTANTEAFF. The CDR3, as DNA: TGTGCCACCCGCAGGGACGGGACAGCCAACACTGAAGCTTTCTTT.

V and J are TRBV6-6 and TRBJ1-5, with D unclear. Germline V CDR1 and CDR2: MNHNY, SVGAGI (reference sequence). Trimming removed 0 bases from V and 6 bases from J, with 12 bases in between. This CDR3 comprises 15 residues. The CDR3 loop is CASSYSSVEGQPQHF. The CDR3 DNA is TGTGCCAGCAGTTACTCGTCCGTGGAGGGTCAGCCCCAGCATTTT.

The chain recombines TRBV18 with TRBJ2-7; the match to TRBD1 covers 8 bases. J gave up 3 bases and V 5 bases, and 3 bases lay outside the gene matches. CDR3 length equals 13 residues. The germline V gene encodes CDR1 KGHSH and CDR2 LQKENI. The chain's CDR3 is CASSTTGDYEQYF. The CDR3 nucleotides are TGTGCCAGCTCAACGACAGGGGACTACGAGCAGTACTTC. The variable domain in full, completed from reference TRBV18 and TRBJ2-7, reads NAGVMQNPRHLVRRRGQEARLRCSPMKGHSHVYWYRQLPEEGLKFMVYLQKENIIDESGMPKERFSAEFPKEGPSILRIQQVVRGDSAAYFCASSTTGDYEQYFGPGTRLTVT.

This chain connects TRBV5-8 to TRBJ2-4; 7 nucleotides agree with TRBD1. The CDR3 length is 16 residues. V lost 2 bases and J lost 0; bases outside the gene matches: 5. Germline-derived CDR1 and CDR2 are SGHTS and YDEGEE. CDR3 DNA: TGTGCCAGCAGCTTAAAGGGACAGTTAGCCAAAAACATTCAGTACTTC. It specifies CASSLKGQLAKNIQYF.

This clone was counted a single time. The chain combines TRBV2 with TRBJ2-1, with 8 bases fitting TRBD2. The CDR3 sequence is 14 residues long. V lost 4 bases to trimming and J lost 9 bases; unmatched junction nucleotides: 8. Germline V lookup: CDR1 SNHLY, CDR2 FYNNEI. The chain's CDR3 is CASSAAGRAVEQFF. The CDR3 DNA is TGTGCCAGCAGTGCCGCCGGGAGGGCCGTTGAGCAGTTCTTC.

The J gene is TRBJ1-2, the V gene TRBV11-1; TRBD1 is a possible D gene (5 bases). The V end was cut by 5 bases, the J end by 2 bases, with 18 bases between. The CDR3 length is 16 residues. In germline, CDR1 is SGHAT, CDR2 FQDESV (reference sequence). The CDR3 protein is CASSKGAYQLNYGYTF. DNA for the CDR3: TGTGCCAGCAGCAAAGGGGCCTACCAGCTGAACTATGGCTACACCTTC.

The CDR3 bases are TGTGCCACCAGTGATTCCGGACAGTTTAGTAATGAAAAACTGTTTTTT. This encodes CATSDSGQFSNEKLFF. The chain couples TRBV24-1 to TRBJ1-4; tentatively, D is TRBD1 (6 bases). In germline, CDR1 is KGHDR, CDR2 SFDVKD. The CDR3 runs to 16 residues. The germline V and J ends were trimmed by 2 bases and 4 bases, with 13 bases remaining between them.

This clone was recorded once. The chain recombines TRBV16 with TRBJ2-7; D may be TRBD1 (6 bases). Trimming left V 7 bases short and J 4 bases short, with 23 bases between. The CDR3 contains 16 residues. CDR1 KGHSY and CDR2 FQNENV come from the germline V gene. The CDR3 spells CASTFSNPGTGYEQYF. DNA for the CDR3: TGTGCCAGCACCTTCTCCAACCCGGGAACAGGGTACGAGCAGTACTTC.

In its sample, this clone was seen a few times. The chain recombines TRBV5-6 with TRBJ1-2; D gene ambiguous. This CDR3 spans 13 amino acids. V was trimmed by 1 base and J by 4 bases, leaving 8 bases between them. CDR1 and CDR2 (germline): SGHDT, YYEEEE. The CDR3 protein is CASSLSGLYGYTF. The CDR3, as DNA: TGTGCCAGCAGCTTGAGTGGACTCTATGGCTACACCTTC.

The CDR3 nucleotides read TGTGCCAGCAGGATTAGCGGGAGGCCCACAGATACGCAGTATTTT. Encoded protein: CASRISGRPTDTQYF. The chain is built from TRBV5-8 and TRBJ2-3; TRBD2 agrees at 10 bases. V shed 5 bases, J shed 2 bases, and the junction held 5 bases outside the gene matches. In germline, CDR1 is SGHTS, CDR2 YDEGEE. CDR3 size: 15 residues.

The rearrangement joins TRBV10-3 to TRBJ2-1; D is perhaps TRBD2 (6 bases). Germline-derived CDR1 and CDR2 are ENHRY and SYGVKD. Trimming took off 5 bases at V and 3 bases at J, with 14 bases between the two ends. The CDR3 runs to 15 residues. The CDR3 protein is CAISPRTTGYNEQFF. The CDR3 bases are TGTGCCATCAGTCCCCGGACTACGGGCTACAATGAGCAGTTCTTC.

The chain joins TRBV18 to TRBJ2-1, with 7 bases matching TRBD1. After removal of 6 bases from V and 5 bases from J, the junction contained 13 bases not matched to a gene. This CDR3 is 16 amino acids long. Germline loops: CDR1 KGHSH, CDR2 LQKENI. CDR3: CASSPIAHTGDNEQFF. The CDR3 coding sequence is TGTGCCAGCTCCCCTATTGCCCATACAGGGGACAATGAGCAGTTCTTC.

The rearrangement joins TRBV11-3 to TRBJ1-1; D call uncertain. V was cut by 5 bases and J by 1 base, with 5 bases left in between. The CDR3 runs 12 residues. The germline V gene encodes CDR1 SGHNT and CDR2 YENEEA. CDR3 residues: CASSPGNTEAFF. Written as DNA, the CDR3 is TGTGCCAGCAGCCCCGGGAACACTGAAGCTTTCTTT.

The chain combines TRBV24-1 with TRBJ1-2; tentative D call: TRBD1 (6 bases). The CDR3 totals 14 residues. The germline V and J ends were trimmed by 3 bases and 2 bases, with 9 bases remaining between them. CDR1 and CDR2 from the germline V gene are KGHDR and SFDVKD. CDR3 nucleotide sequence: TGTGCCACCAGTGATACCGGGACAAACTATGGCTACACCTTC. Translation gives CATSDTGTNYGYTF.

The chain employs TRBV9 and TRBJ2-7; 9 bases align to TRBD2. V lost 0 bases, J lost 1 base, and 2 bases stayed unmatched. Germline assignment: CDR1 SGDLS and CDR2 YYNGEE. CDR3 length: 15 residues. Here the CDR3 DNA reads TGTGCCAGCAGCGTAGCGGCGGGAGGGTCCTACGAGCAGTACTTC. Amino acids: CASSVAAGGSYEQYF.

This clone occurred a few times. This rearrangement joins TRBV12-3 or TRBV12-4 to TRBJ1-4, with D possibly TRBD1 on 5 matching bases. This CDR3 region has 11 residues. Trimming left V 4 bases short and J 13 bases short, with 10 bases between. The CDR3 bases are TGTGCCAGCAGTTCCCTGGGGGGACTGTTTTTT. Protein: CASSSLGGLFF.

The chain links TRBV10-3 to TRBJ2-7, with TRBD2 identical over 8 bases. Germline CDR1 ENHRY, CDR2 SYGVKD. CDR3 size: 13 residues. V lost 2 bases, J lost 7 bases, and 4 bases stayed unmatched. This CDR3 reads CAISETTGGEQYF. The DNA of the CDR3 is TGTGCCATCAGTGAGACGACGGGAGGGGAGCAGTACTTC.

The rearrangement joins TRBV12-5 to TRBJ1-2; possibly TRBD1 for D (5 bases). Looked up from germline, CDR1 is LGHNT and CDR2 is FRNRAP. This CDR3 contains 14 residues. The V and J ends lost 5 bases and 3 bases respectively, with 13 bases between them. The CDR3 protein is CASGLEGHYYGYTF. In nucleotides, the CDR3 is TGTGCTAGTGGTCTTGAAGGACATTACTATGGCTACACCTTC.

The J gene is TRBJ1-2, the V gene TRBV18; 9 bases are shared with TRBD1. Looked up from germline, CDR1 is KGHSH and CDR2 is LQKENI. Trimming removed 8 bases from V and 6 bases from J; junction bases left unmatched: 10. The length of the CDR3 is 14 residues. CDR3 sequence reads: CASGRQGVGDGYTF. The CDR3 DNA reads as TGTGCCAGCGGGCGACAGGGGGTCGGCGATGGCTACACCTTC. The variable domain in full, with the rest retrieved from reference TRBV18 and TRBJ1-2, is NAGVMQNPRHLVRRRGQEARLRCSPMKGHSHVYWYRQLPEEGLKFMVYLQKENIIDESGMPKERFSAEFPKEGPSILRIQQVVRGDSAAYFCASGRQGVGDGYTFGSGTRLTVV.

The chain joins TRBV18 to TRBJ1-4; no firm D call. The V and J ends lost 2 bases and 2 bases respectively, with 15 bases between them. This CDR3 comprises 17 residues. From germline, CDR1 is KGHSH and CDR2 LQKENI. CDR3 nucleotide sequence: TGTGCCAGCTCACCAGAATTGGGAGTTGGGACTAATGAAAAACTGTTTTTT. It encodes CASSPELGVGTNEKLFF.

The J gene is TRBJ2-3, the V gene TRBV19; TRBD2 aligns across 8 bases. The CDR3 has 15 amino acids. V gave up 3 bases and J gave up 1 base; unmatched junction bases: 3. Germline V gene sequence: CDR1 LNHDA, CDR2 SQIVND (reference sequence). In DNA form, the CDR3 reads TGTGCCAGTAGTATCCTTAGCGGGGGCACAGATACGCAGTATTTT. Amino acids: CASSILSGGTDTQYF.

This rearrangement joins TRBV6-5 to TRBJ1-5; 10 nucleotides align to TRBD1. The CDR3 runs to 15 residues. With V trimmed by 8 bases and J by 6 bases, 10 bases remained unmatched. CDR1 is MNHEY, CDR2 SVGAGI, per germline. The CDR3 DNA reads TGTGCCAGCTACCCCGACAGGGGGCCAGGTCAGCCCCAGCATTTT. This encodes CASYPDRGPGQPQHF.

The chain has TRBV6-5 and TRBJ2-5; D might be TRBD2 (7 bases). The germline V gene encodes CDR1 MNHEY and CDR2 SVGAGI. The CDR3 has 16 amino acids. Deletions cut 0 bases from V and 1 base from J, with 12 bases between. CDR3 sequence (DNA): TGTGCCAGCAGTTACTCGACGGGGGGCCTCCAAGAGACCCAGTACTTC. Translating gives CASSYSTGGLQETQYF.

V usage is TRBV28 and J usage is TRBJ2-7; a possible D gene is TRBD2 (7 bases). The V end was cut by 9 bases, the J end by 5 bases, with 17 bases between. The CDR3 runs 13 residues. The germline gives CDR1 MDHEN, CDR2 SYDVKM. The CDR3 sequence is CASTNSGGNEQYF. The CDR3 DNA reads as TGTGCCAGTACTAACTCGGGGGGCAACGAGCAGTACTTC.

The chain carries TRBV9 and TRBJ2-2, with TRBD2 matching over 9 bases. The trim removed 3 bases at V and 0 bases at J, leaving 3 bases unmatched. Germline loops: CDR1 SGDLS, CDR2 YYNGEE. The length of the CDR3 is 16 residues. In nucleotides, the CDR3 is TGTGCCAGCAGCGCCCCTAGCGGGGCGAACACCGGGGAGCTGTTTTTT. It yields the protein CASSAPSGANTGELFF.

J is TRBJ1-4 and V is TRBV6-1; weak D call: TRBD1 (6 bases). V dropped 7 bases and J dropped 5 bases, with 17 bases sitting between them. This CDR3 region has 15 residues. CDR1 is MNHNS and CDR2 is SASEGT in the germline V gene. The CDR3 DNA is TGTGCCAGCACCCCCCCGACAGGTGAAAATGAAAAACTGTTTTTT. Translating gives CASTPPTGENEKLFF.

The rearrangement joins TRBV29-1 to TRBJ1-3, with 8 bases aligning to TRBD1. V lost 7 bases to trimming and J lost 2 bases; unmatched junction nucleotides: 13. Germline-derived CDR1 and CDR2 are SQVTM and ANQGSEA. The CDR3 is made up of 16 amino acids. The CDR3 DNA sequence: TGCAGCGCCTCCCTCGGACAGGGATTAGCTGGAAACACCATATATTTT. Its translation is CSASLGQGLAGNTIYF.